This T cell receptor (beta chain) was sequenced during a study of cytomegalovirus exposure and HLA in healthy donors. Study results and limitations: It was found in a later analysis that first-cohort TCR clusters tended to co-occur in the 100 to 150 validation repertoires. Overall, under 200 TCR beta chains were annotated as cytomegalovirus-associated. For cytomegalovirus status, the classifier reportedly gave diagnoses with high specificity and sensitivity.

Per germline, CDR1 LNHDA and CDR2 SQIVND (reference sequence). This CDR3 comprises 16 residues. The ends lost 5 bases at V and 1 base at J; junction bases unmatched: 8. The table came from immunoSEQ multiplex PCR; TCRdb's copy has only in-frame clones and leaves some out. Of roughly 120,000 clones detected, 85% to 90% appear once; the ten largest clones hold about 6.9%. In regard to this clone: The antigen remains unidentified.

The V gene is TRBV19, the J gene TRBJ2-1; 7 positions agree with TRBD2. This TCR came from a woman aged 18-29 years in good health and CMV-seropositive. The sample taken for sequencing was PBMCs. The DNA for the CDR3 is TGTGCCAGTAGTCCGCTAGCGGATATTTCCTACAATGAGCAGTTCTTC. The encoded protein is CASSPLADISYNEQFF.